This T cell receptor beta chain was identified in a study of OX40 agonist ivuxolimab in advanced cancers. Turning to the study itself: Partial responses were achieved by three patients, of whom one had hepatocellular carcinoma and two had cutaneous melanoma.

Trimming removed 9 bases from V and 7 bases from J, with 19 bases in between. Germline V CDR1 and CDR2: SNHLY, FYNNEI. This CDR3 spans 15 amino acids. TCRdb keeps only in-frame clones here, not all; method: immunoSEQ multiplex PCR. The sample shows over 150,000 clones, around 94% of them seen only once. A single count supports this clone. The source of this sequence is an adult with an advanced solid tumor such as melanoma, head and neck, liver or kidney cancer. The genes are TRBV2 and TRBJ1-6, with D perhaps TRBD1 (5 bases). The sample in question was CD4+ or CD8+ T cells sorted from blood, obtained in a trial of the OX40 agonist ivuxolimab. CDR3 sequence (DNA): TGTGCCAGTAGCGGGATCTGGGGGATCAATTCACCCCTCCACTTT. This gives the protein CASSGIWGINSPLHF. The full variable domain, rest sourced from reference TRBV2 and TRBJ1-6, is EPEVTQTPSHQVTQMGQEVILRCVPISNHLYFYWYRQILGQKVEFLVSFYNNEISEKSEIFDDQFSVERPDGSNFTLKIRSTKLEDSAMYFCASSGIWGINSPLHFGNGTRLTVT.